Following are 19 T cell receptor beta chains from one sample sequenced in a study of beta chain features in type 1 diabetes. Study-level points and caveats: Shorter TCRB CDR3s, moderately but significantly so, marked every one of the four CD4+ subsets in Type 1 diabetes patients.

Every isolated RNA sample was fully reverse transcribed, so sequencing captured expressed TCRB transcripts. TCRdb's table, derived via immunoSEQ multiplex PCR, lists solely in-frame clones and lacks some. The repertoire includes 120,000 or so clones, 17% of them detected once, and approximately 2.5% sits in the top ten. These receptors' targets are unknown. Source material: central memory CD4+ T cells from blood. All receptors come from a man aged 18 to 30 with type 1 diabetes.

This rearrangement joins TRBV6-6 to TRBJ2-6; D ambiguous. The CDR3 covers 15 residues. Germline loops: CDR1 MNHNY, CDR2 SVGAGI (reference sequence). Deletions cut 5 bases from V and 0 bases from J, with 8 bases between. The DNA for the CDR3 is TGTGCCAGCAGTCTTCAGGCCTCTGGGGCCAACGTCCTGACTTTC. It encodes CASSLQASGANVLTF.

Ten or more counts support this clone. The V gene is TRBV19, the J gene TRBJ2-5, with a tentative D call TRBD2 (6 bases). CDR1 and CDR2 from the germline V gene are LNHDA and SQIVND (reference sequence). CDR3 length equals 14 residues. Trimming pared 3 bases from V and 4 bases from J, leaving 12 bases between. CDR3 bases: TGTGCCAGTAGTATCCCCCAGCGGGCAGAGACCCAGTACTTC. Translation gives CASSIPQRAETQYF.

This clone has more than one count but fewer than ten. The chain combines TRBV6-6 with TRBJ2-3; perhaps TRBD1 as D (6 bases). V shed 2 bases and J shed 3 bases, with 9 bases lying between them. Germline assignment: CDR1 MNHNY and CDR2 SVGAGI (reference sequence). This CDR3 is 14 amino acids long. The CDR3 sequence is CASSYGQGTDTQYF. CDR3 nucleotide sequence: TGTGCCAGCAGTTACGGCCAGGGGACAGATACGCAGTATTTT.

This clone turned up a few times. Within the sample, other DNA sequences also encode this same CDR3. The rearrangement joins TRBV30 to TRBJ2-1; D unclear. V shed 0 bases and J shed 1 base, with 7 bases lying between them. The CDR3 is 14 amino acids. Germline lookup yields CDR1 GTSNPN and CDR2 SVGIG (reference sequence). The CDR3 reads CAWSVGGSYNEQFF. CDR3 coding DNA: TGTGCCTGGAGTGTAGGTGGTTCCTACAATGAGCAGTTCTTC.

This clone was recorded a few times. This chain links TRBV28 with TRBJ2-5; D is ambiguous. V lost 3 bases and J 2 bases, leaving 13 bases between the germline ends. The V gene's germline CDR1 is MDHEN and CDR2 SYDVKM. The CDR3 runs to 15 residues. Here the CDR3 DNA reads TGTGCCAGCAGTTTCGCCCCTACGAGACAAGAGACCCAGTACTTC. Encoded protein: CASSFAPTRQETQYF.

This clone has more than one count but fewer than ten. The V gene is TRBV19, the J gene TRBJ2-1; the D is unclear. Trimming cost V 6 bases and J 5 bases, with 8 bases left between them. The germline gives CDR1 LNHDA, CDR2 SQIVND (reference sequence). The CDR3 extends over 12 amino acids. CDR3 DNA sequence: TGTGCCAGTAGCTACACTAACAATGAGCAGTTCTTC. Its protein product is CASSYTNNEQFF.

This chain links TRBV7-2 with TRBJ1-4, with D unresolved. In germline, CDR1 is SGHTA, CDR2 FQGNSA. The CDR3 contains 12 residues. Trimming cost V 4 bases and J 0 bases, with 0 bases left between them. The CDR3: CASSSTNEKLFF. CDR3 DNA: TGTGCCAGCAGCTCAACTAATGAAAAACTGTTTTTT.

The chain links TRBV5-4 to TRBJ1-1; 9 bases agree with TRBD1. CDR3 length equals 14 residues. From germline, CDR1 is SGHNT and CDR2 YYREEE (reference sequence). V dropped 3 bases and J dropped 4; count of bases not matched to a gene: 4. The CDR3 spells CASSSQGAGTEAFF. DNA for the CDR3: TGTGCCAGCAGCTCACAGGGGGCCGGCACTGAAGCTTTCTTT.

This sequence joins TRBV9 and TRBJ1-2; D call uncertain. The length of the CDR3 is 15 residues. The V end lost 0 bases, the J end lost 0 bases, and 9 bases lay between the germline ends. Germline V gene sequence: CDR1 SGDLS, CDR2 YYNGEE. CDR3 loop: CASSVDAGANYGYTF. The CDR3 DNA reads TGTGCCAGCAGCGTAGACGCGGGAGCTAACTATGGCTACACCTTC.

The chain carries TRBV9 and TRBJ2-5, with D tentatively TRBD2 (6 bases). The CDR3 is 13 amino acids. Trimming removed 3 bases at V and 0 bases at J, with 6 bases between. CDR1 is SGDLS, CDR2 YYNGEE, per germline. The CDR3 sequence is CASSAGDQETQYF. CDR3 nucleotide sequence: TGTGCCAGCAGCGCGGGAGACCAAGAGACCCAGTACTTC.

There are many counts of this clone. The genes are TRBV2 and TRBJ1-1; weak D call: TRBD1 (6 bases). This CDR3 comprises 14 residues. Deletions cut 4 bases from V and 1 base from J, with 10 bases between. CDR1 and CDR2 (germline): SNHLY, FYNNEI. The CDR3 DNA follows: TGTGCCAGCAGTGGAGAAGGGGGGAACACTGAAGCTTTCTTT. Amino acids: CASSGEGGNTEAFF. Using reference TRBV2 and TRBJ1-1 for the parts outside the CDR3, the full variable domain is EPEVTQTPSHQVTQMGQEVILRCVPISNHLYFYWYRQILGQKVEFLVSFYNNEISEKSEIFDDQFSVERPDGSNFTLKIRSTKLEDSAMYFCASSGEGGNTEAFFGQGTRLTVV.

The J gene is TRBJ1-1, the V gene TRBV30; 10 bases match TRBD1. The V and J ends lost 2 bases and 4 bases, in that order; junction bases with no gene match: 7. Germline assignment: CDR1 GTSNPN and CDR2 SVGIG (reference sequence). The CDR3 has 15 residues. CDR3 protein: CAWSFRTGGVTEAFF. The DNA for the CDR3 is TGTGCCTGGAGTTTCCGGACAGGGGGGGTCACTGAAGCTTTCTTT. Full variable domain (missing parts from reference TRBV30 and TRBJ1-1): SQTIHQWPATLVQPVGSPLSLECTVEGTSNPNLYWYRQAAGRGLQLLFYSVGIGQISSEVPQNLSASRPQDRQFILSSKKLLLSDSGFYLCAWSFRTGGVTEAFFGQGTRLTVV.

The V and J genes are TRBV28 and TRBJ1-2; D is undetermined. Between the trimmed V and J ends, which lost 2 bases and 8 bases, there was a span of 15 bases. Germline V gene sequence: CDR1 MDHEN, CDR2 SYDVKM. The CDR3 is 14 amino acids. CDR3 residues: CASSLNGSPSGYTF. Written as DNA, the CDR3 is TGTGCCAGCAGTTTAAACGGCAGCCCTTCGGGCTACACCTTC.

This clone was found once. This chain uses TRBV5-4 with TRBJ2-5, with D possibly being TRBD2 (5 bases). This CDR3 is 15 amino acids long. Per germline, CDR1 SGHNT and CDR2 YYREEE (reference sequence). V gave up 3 bases and J gave up 2 bases, with 14 bases separating them. CDR3: CASSSQGRYQETQYF. The CDR3 DNA sequence: TGTGCCAGCAGCTCGCAAGGGAGATATCAAGAGACCCAGTACTTC.

The gene calls are TRBV23-1 and TRBJ2-7; 15 bases line up with TRBD2. TRBV23-1 is labeled an ORF, and its function is uncertain. J lost 2 bases, V lost 8 bases, and 16 bases had no gene match. CDR3 size: 19 residues. CDR3 DNA: TGCGCCAGCGCAAGTGGGACTAGCGGGAGGTATCCCTTCCCCTACGAGCAGTACTTC. Amino acids: CASASGTSGRYPFPYEQYF.

The chain joins TRBV18 to TRBJ2-7; 8 bases map to TRBD1. J was trimmed by 0 bases and V by 1 base; bases with no gene match: 2. The CDR3 spans 15 residues. Per the germline V gene, CDR1 is KGHSH and CDR2 is LQKENI. The CDR3 nucleotides read TGTGCCAGCTCACCACGGACAGGGAGCTCCTACGAGCAGTACTTC. This gives the protein CASSPRTGSSYEQYF.

This clone was detected a few times. V usage is TRBV29-1 and J usage is TRBJ1-5, with D uncertain. This CDR3 has 12 residues. Trimming took 8 bases from V and 11 from J, leaving 19 bases between them. Germline V gene sequence: CDR1 SQVTM, CDR2 ANQGSEA. CDR3 sequence: CSTPGVRIAQHF. CDR3 DNA sequence: TGCAGCACCCCTGGGGTTCGAATAGCCCAGCATTTT.

This sequence joins TRBV11-2 and TRBJ1-3; 8 nucleotides match TRBD1. Per germline, CDR1 SGHAT and CDR2 FQNNGV. With V trimmed by 0 bases and J by 2 bases, 6 bases remained unmatched. The CDR3 loop spans 17 amino acids. The CDR3 region has the DNA TGTGCCAGCAGCTTAGAGAGAGACAGGGGCACTGGAAACACCATATATTTT. It is translated as CASSLERDRGTGNTIYF.

This clone was seen only a few times. This chain links TRBV27 with TRBJ2-3; perhaps TRBD2 as D (5 bases). V was cut by 2 bases and J by 4 bases, with 10 bases left in between. Per the germline V gene, CDR1 is MNHEY and CDR2 is SMNVEV (reference sequence). CDR3 size: 14 residues. CDR3 residues: CASSLKLGADTQYF. As DNA, the CDR3 is TGTGCCAGCAGTTTAAAACTAGGTGCAGATACGCAGTATTTT.